Shown below are 2 T cell receptor beta chains from a single sample sequenced in a study of prognosis after radiotherapy for stage I lung cancer. TCR beta CDR3 amplification from genomic DNA was performed by two-round multiplex PCR. Amplification in first-round PCR relied on primers specific to each TRBV and TRBJ gene. TCRdb itself ran the multiplex PCR reads through MiXCR, one entry per CDR3 protein. The sample yields 9,500 to 12,000 distinct CDR3 sequences, roughly 32% seen once. The source was PBMCs, collected before or after stereotactic body radiation therapy (not recorded which). The receptors derive from a donor of 50 years or more with non-small cell lung cancer.

This clonotype is judged medium-sized. J is TRBJ2-2 and V is TRBV7-3, with 8 bases matching TRBD2. V trimming: 5 bases; J trimming: 6 bases; junction bases outside the gene matches: 11. Germline CDR1 SGHTA, CDR2 FQGTGA. CDR3 length: 16 residues. The CDR3 reads CASSPRGLGSAGELFF. The DNA for the CDR3 is TGTGCCAGCAGCCCGAGGGGACTAGGGAGTGCCGGGGAGCTGTTTTTT.

This clonotype was counted at least ten times. V is TRBV24-1 and J is TRBJ2-2; no firm D call. The ends were cut back, 1 base at V and 5 bases at J, with 13 bases in the middle. The CDR3 contains 16 residues. Per germline, CDR1 KGHDR and CDR2 SFDVKD. DNA for the CDR3: TGTGCCACCAGTGATTTAGGCACAGATACAACCGGGGAGCTGTTTTTT. Residues: CATSDLGTDTTGELFF.